The sequence of this TCR beta chain was determined in a study of blood T cells in healthy people across ages. V shed 1 base and J shed 0 bases, with 9 bases lying between them. In germline, CDR1 is LGHDT, CDR2 YNNKEL (reference sequence). The CDR3 has 16 residues. A second about 6 to 12 cycle PCR used barcoded and J-beta primers. One entry per CDR3 protein results from TCRdb running MiXCR on the 5' RACE reads. The sample lists almost 1 million distinct CDR3 sequences; 51% were seen once. This clonotype has only one observation. The chain recombines TRBV3-1 with TRBJ1-4; D ambiguous. The sample was blood. The sequence was obtained from an older woman in good health. Here the CDR3 reads CASSQVVTSTNEKLFF. CDR3 sequence (DNA): TGTGCCAGCAGCCAAGTGGTCACCTCAACTAATGAAAAACTGTTTTTT.